These 9 T cell receptor beta chains were all obtained from the same sample, sequenced in a study of Graves' ophthalmopathy and Graves' hyperthyroidism. The sequenced template was RNA, covering the TCR beta CDR3 region. HTBI primers were used in a first-round RT-PCR, which preceded a second-round multiplex PCR. MiXCR, applied by TCRdb to the multiplex PCR reads, yields one record per CDR3 protein. The sample records almost 750,000 distinct CDR3 sequences, around 40% being singletons. The sequenced sample was peripheral blood. These receptors all stem from an adult man with Graves' ophthalmopathy.

With regard to this clonotype: This clone may be a read error of a much larger clone one base away. The rearrangement joins TRBV20-1 to TRBJ1-2, with 9 bases fitting TRBD1. This CDR3 is 14 amino acids long. Germline loops: CDR1 DFQATT, CDR2 SNEGSKA (reference sequence). CDR3 nucleotide sequence: TGCGGTGCTAGAAAACAGGGGGCGGACTATGGCTACACCTTC. This codes for CGARKQGADYGYTF.

This clonotype was detected a few times. The J gene is TRBJ1-2, the V gene TRBV25-1; D uncertain. Deletions cut 5 bases from V and 4 bases from J, with 11 bases between. Germline V lookup: CDR1 MGHDK, CDR2 SYGVNS. CDR3 size: 13 residues. CDR3 in DNA: TGTGCCAGCAGTTATGACGGAATCTATGGCTACACCTTC. As protein: CASSYDGIYGYTF.

V and J are TRBV12-3 or TRBV12-4 and TRBJ2-7; TRBD1 aligns across 9 bases. The CDR3 runs to 12 residues. J was trimmed by 10 bases and V by 6 bases; bases with no gene match: 7. The chain's CDR3 is CASRPGTGYQYF. The CDR3 DNA is TGTGCCAGCAGACCTGGGACAGGGTATCAGTACTTC.

V is TRBV2 and J is TRBJ2-5; 9 bases align to TRBD2. The J call is in doubt because the DNA end fits TRBJ2-7 better. The CDR3 is 16 amino acids. CDR1 and CDR2 (germline): SNHLY, FYNNEI. In DNA, the CDR3 is TGTGCCAGCAGTGAAGAACGGCGGGGGGGCAGTTACGAGCAGTACTTC. Encoded protein: CASSEERRGGSYEQYF.

This clonotype appeared a few times. The genes are TRBV7-2 and TRBJ2-5; TRBD2 aligns across 11 bases. V dropped 5 bases and J dropped 5; count of bases not matched to a gene: 7. The CDR3 totals 15 residues. CDR1 is SGHTA and CDR2 is FQGNSA in the germline V gene. CDR3 nucleotide sequence: TGTGCCAGCAGCGTCCGACTAGCGGGGATGGAGACCCAGTACTTC. It is translated as CASSVRLAGMETQYF. The full variable domain, completed using reference TRBV7-2 and TRBJ2-5, is GAGVSQSPSNKVTEKGKDVELRCDPISGHTALYWYRQSLGQGLEFLIYFQGNSAPDKSGLPSDRFSAERTGGSVSTLTIQRTQQEDSAVYLCASSVRLAGMETQYFGPGTRLLVL.

This clonotype was counted at least ten times. The J gene is TRBJ1-2, the V gene TRBV10-3; a possible D gene is TRBD1 (6 bases). The CDR3 loop spans 13 amino acids. Germline CDR1 reads ENHRY; CDR2 reads SYGVKD. The germline V and J ends were trimmed by 4 bases and 2 bases, with 8 bases remaining between them. Here the CDR3 DNA reads TGTGCCATCAGTGGCGGGACAAACTATGGCTACACCTTC. This translates into CAISGGTNYGYTF.

The genes are TRBV11-1 and TRBJ2-3; 11 nucleotides line up with TRBD2. Germline-derived CDR1 and CDR2 are SGHAT and FQDESV (reference sequence). The CDR3 is 14 amino acids. The CDR3 DNA reads as TGTGCTAGTCGGGCTAGCGGGAGGACAGATACGCAGTATTTT. As protein: CASRASGRTDTQYF.

This clonotype was counted at least ten times. The gene calls are TRBV29-1 and TRBJ1-2; 7 positions match TRBD1. This CDR3 has 13 amino acids. Unmatched junction bases numbered 8, after V lost 6 bases and J lost 4 bases. Germline loops: CDR1 SQVTM, CDR2 ANQGSEA. The CDR3 DNA reads TGCAGCGTCAAACGGGGACAGCTCTATGGCTACACCTTC. Translation gives CSVKRGQLYGYTF.

The V gene is TRBV15, the J gene TRBJ1-4, with 9 bases identical to TRBD1. This CDR3 has 17 amino acids. The trim removed 0 bases at V and 10 bases at J, leaving 12 bases unmatched. Germline V gene data show CDR1 as LNHNV and CDR2 as YYDKDF (reference sequence). The CDR3 sequence is CATSRDGALDRGGKLFF. The CDR3 coding sequence is TGTGCCACCAGCAGAGATGGGGCGTTGGACAGGGGTGGAAAACTGTTTTTT.